The 13 T cell receptor beta chains below come from one sample, sequenced in a study of control samples from healthy donors and cancer patients. Generated by immunoSEQ multiplex PCR, the TCRdb table keeps only in-frame clones and is missing some. The sample carries about 61,000 clones, around 90% recorded once. The sequencing input was PBMCs. These receptors came from a man aged 60 to 75 with colorectal cancer.

This clone showed up just once. V usage is TRBV5-1 and J usage is TRBJ2-5, with D perhaps being TRBD1 or TRBD2 (5 bases each). With 0 bases removed from V and 2 bases from J, the gap between germline ends came to 11 bases. Germline CDR1 is SGHRS and CDR2 is YFSETQ. This CDR3 is 15 amino acids long. The CDR3 bases are TGCGCCAGCAGCTTGGGTAGCGAGGGGCAAGAGACCCAGTACTTC. Amino acids: CASSLGSEGQETQYF. The full variable domain, with the rest looked up from reference TRBV5-1 and TRBJ2-5, is KAGVTQTPRYLIKTRGQQVTLSCSPISGHRSVSWYQQTPGQGLQFLFEYFSETQRNKGNFPGRFSGRQFSNSRSEMNVSTLELGDSALYLCASSLGSEGQETQYFGPGTRLLVL.

The gene calls are TRBV6-8 and TRBJ1-6; no clear D gene. Trimming removed 7 bases from V and 9 bases from J, with 7 bases in between. Germline V gives CDR1 MNHGY, CDR2 SAAAGT. This CDR3 is 11 amino acids long. For the CDR3, the DNA is TGTGCCAGCAATAACAGTTCACCCCTCCACTTT. Translated: CASNNSSPLHF.

This chain joins TRBV18 and TRBJ1-5; D not certain. Looked up from germline, CDR1 is KGHSH and CDR2 is LQKENI. CDR3 length: 14 residues. Trimming took off 3 bases at V and 6 bases at J, with 12 bases between the two ends. CDR3 amino acids: CASSPTLGSQPQHF. The DNA of the CDR3 is TGTGCCAGCTCACCCACACTCGGAAGTCAGCCCCAGCATTTT.

V and J are TRBV9 and TRBJ2-5, with D tentatively TRBD2 (5 bases). The germline V gene encodes CDR1 SGDLS and CDR2 YYNGEE. V was clipped by 4 bases and J by 5 bases, with 12 bases between them. The length of the CDR3 is 13 residues. The CDR3 coding sequence is TGTGCCAGCAGCCCAGGCCTAGCCGAGACCCAGTACTTC. The encoded protein is CASSPGLAETQYF.

J is TRBJ2-7 and V is TRBV6-5; the D gene is possibly TRBD1 (6 bases). The CDR3 runs 14 residues. V dropped 1 base and J dropped 2 bases, with 9 bases sitting between them. CDR1 and CDR2 (germline): MNHEY, SVGAGI. Written as DNA, the CDR3 is TGTGCCAGCAGTTACTTGGGGGCAGCCTACGAGCAGTACTTC. Its translation: CASSYLGAAYEQYF.

This clone appeared once. The chain recombines TRBV5-6 with TRBJ1-1, with a possible D match to TRBD1 (6 bases). This CDR3 comprises 15 residues. Between the trimmed V and J ends, which lost 0 bases and 6 bases, there was a span of 15 bases. Germline lookup yields CDR1 SGHDT and CDR2 YYEEEE. The CDR3 protein is CASSLAYRGYAEAFF. DNA of the CDR3: TGTGCCAGCAGCTTGGCTTATAGGGGGTACGCTGAAGCTTTCTTT.

Notes on this clone: Compared with germline, one end of the junction differs, possibly owing to a read error. CDR3 region: CASSLETGRFNYGYTF. CDR3 sequence (DNA): TGCGCCAGTAGCTTGGAAACAGGGAGGTTTAATTATGGCTACACCTTC. The chain has TRBV5-1 and TRBJ1-2; maybe TRBD1 (6 bases). CDR1 is SGHRS and CDR2 is YFSETQ in the germline V gene. The CDR3 has 16 residues.

The chain couples TRBV9 to TRBJ2-5; D tentatively fits TRBD1 or TRBD2 (6 bases each). Germline V CDR1 and CDR2: SGDLS, YYNGEE. The CDR3 runs 15 residues. Deletions cut 0 bases from V and 5 bases from J, with 14 bases between. CDR3 amino acids: CASSVALGGGETQYF. CDR3 DNA: TGTGCCAGCAGCGTAGCCCTGGGGGGCGGGGAGACCCAGTACTTC.

This clone is a singleton in its sample. This chain connects TRBV5-1 to TRBJ1-2, with D hard to call. V lost 4 bases and J 0 bases, leaving 10 bases between the germline ends. CDR3 size: 14 residues. The germline gives CDR1 SGHRS, CDR2 YFSETQ. DNA of the CDR3: TGCGCCAGCAGCCGGGATCCGGCTAACTATGGCTACACCTTC. Encoded protein: CASSRDPANYGYTF.

The rearrangement joins TRBV23-1 to TRBJ2-7, with 14 bases identical to TRBD2. TRBV23-1 is an ORF, with its function uncertain. V shed 3 bases, J shed 1 base, and the junction held 2 bases outside the gene matches. The CDR3 contains 16 residues. The CDR3 DNA follows: TGCGCCAGCAGTCAGAGGACTAGCGGGGGGTCCTACGAGCAGTACTTC. It yields the protein CASSQRTSGGSYEQYF.

Turning to this clone: Because the CDR3 is missing its conserved closing phenylalanine or tryptophan, this is likely a read error. The chain carries TRBV7-2 and TRBJ1-1; no clear D. The CDR3 runs 14 residues. V was pared by 2 bases and J by 8 bases, with 15 bases between. Germline CDR1 reads SGHTA; CDR2 reads FQGNSA. As DNA, the CDR3 is TGTGCCAGCAGCTTATTCGTCGGCATCGCCGAAGCTTTCTCT. This sequence encodes CASSLFVGIAEAFS.

The rearrangement joins TRBV6-2 or TRBV6-3 to TRBJ1-4, with D possibly TRBD1 on 6 matching bases. CDR3 length equals 15 residues. Germline lookup yields CDR1 MNHEY and CDR2 SVGEGT. The V and J ends lost 4 bases and 3 bases respectively, with 12 bases between them. CDR3 sequence reads: CASSSGQIPNEKLFF. The CDR3 region has the DNA TGTGCCAGCAGTTCCGGACAGATTCCTAATGAAAAACTGTTTTTT.

This clone was seen just once. V and J are TRBV11-2 and TRBJ2-3, with D perhaps TRBD2 (5 bases). CDR3 length equals 18 residues. Trimming removed 0 bases at V and 6 bases at J, with 22 bases between. The germline V gene encodes CDR1 SGHAT and CDR2 FQNNGV. In nucleotides, the CDR3 is TGTGCCAGCAGCTTAGATTGGTTGGCTAGCCAGGATCGGGATACGCAGTATTTT. Protein sequence: CASSLDWLASQDRDTQYF.